This T cell receptor (beta chain) was profiled in a study of vaccination effects on CD4 cells after COVID-19. After expansion with viral peptide pools in the ViraFEST assay, antigen-specific CD4+ T cells were sequenced. Following 10 days of culture, CD4+ T cells were isolated. This individual tested PCR-positive for SARS-CoV-2 infection between March and December 2020. Two million PBMC were placed in each well, which was supplemented with 10 IU/ml IL-2 and roughly 10 ug/ml peptides. About this clone: Its antigen is still unknown.

The J segment lost 2 bases and the V segment lost 3 bases, leaving 4 bases of the junction unmatched. CDR3 length: 16 amino acids. Germline lookup yields CDR1 SEHNR and CDR2 FQNEAQ (reference sequence). The method was immunoSEQ multiplex PCR; TCRdb's version includes in-frame clones alone and lacks a portion of them. In the table there are roughly 45,000 clones, approximately 77% of which are singletons. Study-wide findings and caveats: Missing from the study were early post-infection timepoints, and its convalescent patients were few.

This sequence originates from a human donor who had a prior SARS-CoV-2 infection. Specimen: CD4+ T cells from PBMCs cultured with a peptide pool, collected before COVID-19 vaccination. V usage is TRBV7-9 and J usage is TRBJ2-5; TRBD1 matches 12 bases. The CDR3 sequence is CASSFPGQGAQETQYF. CDR3 DNA: TGTGCCAGCAGCTTTCCGGGACAGGGGGCACAAGAGACCCAGTACTTC.